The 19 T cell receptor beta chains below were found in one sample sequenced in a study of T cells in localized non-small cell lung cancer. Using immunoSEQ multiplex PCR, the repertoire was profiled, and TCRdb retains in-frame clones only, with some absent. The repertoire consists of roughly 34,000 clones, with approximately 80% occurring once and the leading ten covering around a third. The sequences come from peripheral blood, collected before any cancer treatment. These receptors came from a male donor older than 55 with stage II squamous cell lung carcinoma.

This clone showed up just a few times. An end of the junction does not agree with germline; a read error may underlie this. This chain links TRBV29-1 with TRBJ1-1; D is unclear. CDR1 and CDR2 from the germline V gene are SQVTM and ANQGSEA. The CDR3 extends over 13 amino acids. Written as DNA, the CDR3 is TGCAGCGTTGAGTCCGGGGTAGCCACTCAAGCTTTCTTT. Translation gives CSVESGVATQAFF.

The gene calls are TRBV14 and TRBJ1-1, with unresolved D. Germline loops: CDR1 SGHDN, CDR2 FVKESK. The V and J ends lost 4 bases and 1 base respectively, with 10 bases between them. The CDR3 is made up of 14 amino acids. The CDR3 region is CASSRVVGNTEAFF. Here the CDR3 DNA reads TGTGCCAGCAGCCGAGTTGTGGGGAACACTGAAGCTTTCTTT.

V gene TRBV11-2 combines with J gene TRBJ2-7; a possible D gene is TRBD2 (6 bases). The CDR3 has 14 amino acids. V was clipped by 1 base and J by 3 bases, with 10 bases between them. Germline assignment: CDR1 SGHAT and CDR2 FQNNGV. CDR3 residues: CASSLVGGNYEQYF. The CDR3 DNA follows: TGTGCCAGCAGCTTAGTCGGCGGGAACTACGAGCAGTACTTC.

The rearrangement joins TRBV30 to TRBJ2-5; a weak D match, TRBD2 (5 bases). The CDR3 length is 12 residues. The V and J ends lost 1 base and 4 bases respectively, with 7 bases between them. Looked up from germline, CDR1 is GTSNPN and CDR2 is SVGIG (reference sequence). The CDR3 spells CAWSERVETQYF. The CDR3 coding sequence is TGTGCCTGGAGTGAGAGGGTAGAGACCCAGTACTTC.

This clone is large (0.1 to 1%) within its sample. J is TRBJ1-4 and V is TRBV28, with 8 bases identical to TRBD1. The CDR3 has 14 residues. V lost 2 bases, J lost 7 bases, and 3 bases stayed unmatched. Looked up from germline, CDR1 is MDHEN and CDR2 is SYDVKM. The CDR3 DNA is TGTGCCAGCAGTTTAACGCAGGGGGCTGAAAAACTGTTTTTT. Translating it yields CASSLTQGAEKLFF.

The CDR3 reads CASSQAQRGHEQYF. In DNA form, the CDR3 reads TGTGCCAGCAGCCAAGCCCAGCGGGGTCACGAGCAGTACTTC. The chain uses TRBV14 and TRBJ2-7; the match to TRBD2 covers 7 bases. The length of the CDR3 is 14 residues. The ends lost 1 base at V and 5 bases at J; junction bases unmatched: 5. Germline lookup yields CDR1 SGHDN and CDR2 FVKESK.

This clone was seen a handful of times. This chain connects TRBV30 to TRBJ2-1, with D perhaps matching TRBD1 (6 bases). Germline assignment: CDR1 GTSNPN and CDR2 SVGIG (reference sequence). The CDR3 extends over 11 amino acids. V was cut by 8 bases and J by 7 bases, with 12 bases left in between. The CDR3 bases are TGTGCCCTTGGAAGGGGGAATGAGCAGTTCTTC. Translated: CALGRGNEQFF.

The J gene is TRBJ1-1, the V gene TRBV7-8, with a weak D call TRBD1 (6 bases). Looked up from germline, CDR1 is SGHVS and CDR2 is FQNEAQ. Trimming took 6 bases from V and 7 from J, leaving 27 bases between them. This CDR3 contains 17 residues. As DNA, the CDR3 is TGTGCCAGCAGTCGAAACAGGGCTAGAGTTGAGAAGGTTGAAGCTTTCTTT. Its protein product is CASSRNRARVEKVEAFF.

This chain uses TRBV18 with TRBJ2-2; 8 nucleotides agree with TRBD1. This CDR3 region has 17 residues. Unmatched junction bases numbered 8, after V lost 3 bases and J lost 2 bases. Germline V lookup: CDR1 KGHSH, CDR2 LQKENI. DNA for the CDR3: TGTGCCAGCTCACCCCTCGGGACAGGAGGTAACACCGGGGAGCTGTTTTTT. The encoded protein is CASSPLGTGGNTGELFF.

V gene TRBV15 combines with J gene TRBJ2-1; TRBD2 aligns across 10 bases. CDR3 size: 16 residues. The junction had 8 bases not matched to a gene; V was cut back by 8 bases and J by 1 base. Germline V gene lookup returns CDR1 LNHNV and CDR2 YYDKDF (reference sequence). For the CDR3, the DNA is TGTGCCACCTTAAGGACTAGCGGAGGGTCCTACAATGAGCAGTTCTTC. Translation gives CATLRTSGGSYNEQFF.

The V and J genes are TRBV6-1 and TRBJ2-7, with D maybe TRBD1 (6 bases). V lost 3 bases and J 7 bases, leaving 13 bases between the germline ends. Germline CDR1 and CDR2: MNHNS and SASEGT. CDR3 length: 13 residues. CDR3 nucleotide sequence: TGTGCCAGCAGTGATAACAGGGTGGGTGAGCAGTACTTC. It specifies CASSDNRVGEQYF.

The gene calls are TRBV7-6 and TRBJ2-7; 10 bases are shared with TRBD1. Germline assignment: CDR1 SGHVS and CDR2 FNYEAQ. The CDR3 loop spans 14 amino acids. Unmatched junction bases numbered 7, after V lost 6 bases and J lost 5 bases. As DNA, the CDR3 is TGTGCCAGCAGGTCCGGGACAGGGGACAACGAGCAGTACTTC. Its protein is CASRSGTGDNEQYF.

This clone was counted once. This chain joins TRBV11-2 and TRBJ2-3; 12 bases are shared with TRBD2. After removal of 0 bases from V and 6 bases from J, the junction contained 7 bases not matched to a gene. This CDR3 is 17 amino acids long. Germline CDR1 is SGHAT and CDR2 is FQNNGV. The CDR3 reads CASSLDASGGARDTQYF. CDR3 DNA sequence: TGTGCCAGCAGCTTAGATGCTAGCGGGGGGGCCAGGGATACGCAGTATTTT.

CDR3 amino acids: CASSSTSYEQYF. CDR3 coding DNA: TGTGCCAGCAGCTCTACATCCTACGAGCAGTACTTC. The gene calls are TRBV7-2 and TRBJ2-7; no clear D. V was pared by 4 bases and J by 1 base, with 5 bases between. Germline CDR1 reads SGHTA; CDR2 reads FQGNSA. The CDR3 consists of 12 residues.

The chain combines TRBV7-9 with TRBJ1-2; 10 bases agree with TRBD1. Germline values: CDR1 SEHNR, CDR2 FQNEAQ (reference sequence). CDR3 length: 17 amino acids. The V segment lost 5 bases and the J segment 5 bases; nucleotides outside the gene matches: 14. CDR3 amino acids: CASSSQTPLGQGYGYTF. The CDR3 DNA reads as TGTGCCAGCAGCAGCCAGACACCCCTGGGACAGGGGTATGGCTACACCTTC.

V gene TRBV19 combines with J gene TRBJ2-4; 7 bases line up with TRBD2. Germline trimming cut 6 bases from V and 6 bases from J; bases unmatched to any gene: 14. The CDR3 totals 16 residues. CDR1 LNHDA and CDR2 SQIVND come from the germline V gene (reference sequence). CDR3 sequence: CASSRDGSGALNIQYF. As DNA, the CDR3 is TGTGCCAGTAGCCGGGATGGGAGCGGGGCCTTAAACATTCAGTACTTC.

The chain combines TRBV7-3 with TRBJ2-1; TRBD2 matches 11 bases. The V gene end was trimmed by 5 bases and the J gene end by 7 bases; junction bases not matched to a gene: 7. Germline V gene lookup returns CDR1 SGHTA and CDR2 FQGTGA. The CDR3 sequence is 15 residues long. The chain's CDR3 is CASSRLAGGWNEQFF. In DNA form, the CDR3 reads TGTGCCAGCAGCCGCCTAGCGGGGGGTTGGAATGAGCAGTTCTTC.

The DNA of the CDR3 is TGTGCCATCAGTGAGGCCGGGACAGGGTGGGACGAGCAGTACTTC. Residues: CAISEAGTGWDEQYF. J is TRBJ2-7 and V is TRBV10-3, with 9 bases lining up with TRBD1. The germline V gene has CDR1 ENHRY and CDR2 SYGVKD. The CDR3 is 15 amino acids. V lost 2 bases to trimming and J lost 5 bases; unmatched junction nucleotides: 7.

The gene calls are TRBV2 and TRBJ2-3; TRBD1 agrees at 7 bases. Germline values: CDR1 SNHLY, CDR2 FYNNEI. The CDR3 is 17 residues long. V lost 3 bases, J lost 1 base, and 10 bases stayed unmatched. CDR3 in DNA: TGTGCCAGCAGTGACTCCCCGACAGGGACCCGCACAGATACGCAGTATTTT. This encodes CASSDSPTGTRTDTQYF.